These T cell receptor beta chains were read from a single sample in a study of OX40 agonist ivuxolimab in advanced cancers. TCRdb keeps only in-frame clones here, not all; method: immunoSEQ multiplex PCR. The repertoire consists of around 50,000 clones, with 75% to 85% occurring once and the leading ten covering over 3%. Sequenced material: CD4+ or CD8+ T cells sorted from blood, taken in a trial of the OX40 agonist ivuxolimab. Receptors originate from an adult with an advanced solid tumor such as melanoma, head and neck, liver or kidney cancer. Both conserved end residues are part of each CDR3. Fields, in order: V gene, J gene, D gene, clone size, CDR3 protein, CDR3 DNA. The D gene is left open where the match is weak. The size entry is marked missing in some rows and otherwise reads once, few, many or a size class.

V gene: TRBV5-6
J gene: TRBJ2-1
D gene: .
clone size: .
CDR3 protein: CASTGGRPDLLRNEQFF
CDR3 DNA: TGTGCCAGCACTGGGGGCCGACCCGACCTCTTACGCAATGAGCAGTTCTTC

V gene: TRBV19
J gene: TRBJ2-3
D gene: TRBD1
clone size: .
CDR3 protein: CASSKDRTVTDTQYF
CDR3 DNA: TGTGCCAGTAGTAAGGACAGGACCGTCACAGATACGCAGTATTTT

V gene: TRBV7-3
J gene: TRBJ1-1
D gene: .
clone size: .
CDR3 protein: CASSIQGQSTEAFF
CDR3 DNA: TGTGCCAGCAGCATACAGGGTCAGTCCACTGAAGCTTTCTTT

V gene: TRBV5-5
J gene: TRBJ1-5
D gene: TRBD1
clone size: .
CDR3 protein: CASSATGAPGPQHF
CDR3 DNA: TGTGCCAGCAGCGCTACAGGGGCCCCCGGGCCCCAGCATTTT

V gene: TRBV7-6
J gene: TRBJ2-7
D gene: TRBD2
clone size: few
CDR3 protein: CASSLAGGYEQYF
CDR3 DNA: TGTGCCAGCAGTCTTGCGGGAGGGTACGAGCAGTACTTC

V gene: TRBV4-2
J gene: TRBJ2-2
D gene: TRBD1
clone size: .
CDR3 protein: CASSLYGTGYTTGELFF
CDR3 DNA: TGTGCCAGCAGCCTCTACGGGACAGGTTATACAACCGGGGAGCTGTTTTTT

V gene: TRBV6-1
J gene: TRBJ2-2
D gene: .
clone size: .
CDR3 protein: CASSGNRHTLGELFF
CDR3 DNA: TGTGCCAGCAGTGGGAACAGGCACACGCTCGGGGAGCTGTTTTTT

V gene: TRBV18
J gene: TRBJ1-4
D gene: .
clone size: once
CDR3 protein: CASSPLGRVVKLFF
CDR3 DNA: TGTGCCAGCTCACCCCTAGGAAGGGTGGTAAAACTGTTTTTT

V gene: TRBV27
J gene: TRBJ1-4
D gene: .
clone size: .
CDR3 protein: CASSPRGYGEKLFF
CDR3 DNA: TGTGCCAGCAGTCCCAGGGGTTACGGAGAAAAACTGTTTTTT

V gene: TRBV5-4
J gene: TRBJ2-2
D gene: .
clone size: .
CDR3 protein: CASSLGNRASAPKSGELFF
CDR3 DNA: TGTGCCAGCAGCTTAGGAAATAGGGCTAGCGCGCCTAAAAGCGGGGAGCTGTTTTTT

V gene: TRBV11-2
J gene: TRBJ2-1
D gene: TRBD2
clone size: .
CDR3 protein: CASSLGGGLAGGFEQFF
CDR3 DNA: TGTGCCAGCAGCTTAGGGGGTGGACTAGCGGGAGGTTTTGAGCAGTTCTTC

V gene: TRBV11-2
J gene: TRBJ2-1
D gene: .
clone size: .
CDR3 protein: CASSSRDWGYNEQFF
CDR3 DNA: TGTGCCAGCAGCTCTCGGGACTGGGGGTACAATGAGCAGTTCTTC

V gene: TRBV20-1
J gene: TRBJ2-3
D gene: .
clone size: .
CDR3 protein: CSARAVRAQYF
CDR3 DNA: TGCAGTGCTAGGGCGGTACGGGCGCAGTATTTT

V gene: TRBV9
J gene: TRBJ2-1
D gene: .
clone size: .
CDR3 protein: CASSVRGVPTNKYNEQFF
CDR3 DNA: TGTGCCAGCAGCGTAAGGGGGGTCCCCACGAACAAATACAATGAGCAGTTCTTC

V gene: TRBV6-5
J gene: TRBJ1-5
D gene: .
clone size: .
CDR3 protein: CASAVERSGNQPQHF
CDR3 DNA: TGTGCCAGCGCCGTGGAGAGGTCAGGCAATCAGCCCCAGCATTTT

V gene: TRBV11-1
J gene: TRBJ2-5
D gene: TRBD2
clone size: once
CDR3 protein: CASSPGLAGVQETQYF
CDR3 DNA: TGTGCCAGCAGCCCTGGACTAGCGGGAGTTCAAGAGACCCAGTACTTC

V gene: TRBV19
J gene: TRBJ2-2
D gene: .
clone size: .
CDR3 protein: CASPTGELFF
CDR3 DNA: TGTGCCAGTCCCACCGGGGAGCTGTTTTTT

V gene: TRBV13
J gene: TRBJ2-5
D gene: TRBD2
clone size: .
CDR3 protein: CASSLRVTSGSGGTQYF
CDR3 DNA: TGTGCCAGCAGCTTAAGAGTAACTAGCGGGAGTGGGGGGACCCAGTACTTC

V gene: TRBV2
J gene: TRBJ2-7
D gene: TRBD1
clone size: .
CDR3 protein: CASTGDRVTREQYF
CDR3 DNA: TGTGCCAGCACCGGGGACAGGGTAACGAGGGAGCAGTACTTC

V gene: TRBV25-1
J gene: TRBJ2-5
D gene: TRBD1
clone size: .
CDR3 protein: CASSEWGRGKQETQYF
CDR3 DNA: TGTGCCAGCAGTGAATGGGGCAGGGGGAAACAAGAGACCCAGTACTTC

V gene: TRBV30
J gene: TRBJ1-1
D gene: .
clone size: medium-sized
CDR3 protein: CAWRDFMNTEAFF
CDR3 DNA: TGTGCCTGGAGGGACTTCATGAACACTGAAGCTTTCTTT

V gene: TRBV11-2
J gene: TRBJ2-7
D gene: .
clone size: few
CDR3 protein: CASSYSGASPVNEQYF
CDR3 DNA: TGTGCCAGCAGCTATAGTGGCGCCAGTCCGGTCAACGAGCAGTACTTC

V gene: TRBV30
J gene: TRBJ1-1
D gene: TRBD1
clone size: .
CDR3 protein: CAWRRKGQGGTEAFF
CDR3 DNA: TGTGCCTGGAGAAGAAAGGGACAGGGGGGGACTGAAGCTTTCTTT

V gene: TRBV7-3
J gene: TRBJ2-1
D gene: TRBD2
clone size: .
CDR3 protein: CASSSKLRDRGLAGYNEQFF
CDR3 DNA: TGTGCCAGCAGCTCGAAACTCCGGGACAGAGGACTAGCGGGCTACAATGAGCAGTTCTTC

V gene: TRBV11-1
J gene: TRBJ2-2
D gene: .
clone size: .
CDR3 protein: CASSLGGQITGELFF
CDR3 DNA: TGTGCCAGCAGCTTAGGCGGACAGATAACCGGGGAGCTGTTTTTT

V gene: TRBV11-2
J gene: TRBJ2-7
D gene: TRBD1
clone size: .
CDR3 protein: CASSPGQFYEQYF
CDR3 DNA: TGTGCCAGCAGCCCGGGACAGTTCTACGAGCAGTACTTC

V gene: TRBV9
J gene: TRBJ1-2
D gene: .
clone size: .
CDR3 protein: CASSVGGSENYGYTF
CDR3 DNA: TGTGCCAGCAGCGTCGGCGGGTCGGAAAACTATGGCTACACCTTC

V gene: TRBV19
J gene: TRBJ2-7
D gene: TRBD2
clone size: .
CDR3 protein: CASSIDGTSGSKPNF
CDR3 DNA: TGTGCCAGTAGTATAGACGGGACTAGCGGGAGTAAGCCGAACTTC

V gene: TRBV5-4
J gene: TRBJ1-1
D gene: TRBD1
clone size: medium-sized
CDR3 protein: CASSGSGTGEMKAFF
CDR3 DNA: TGTGCCAGCAGCGGCAGCGGGACAGGGGAAATGAAAGCTTTCTTT

V gene: TRBV7-2
J gene: TRBJ1-3
D gene: .
clone size: .
CDR3 protein: CASSLAGGSRSGNTIYF
CDR3 DNA: TGTGCCAGCAGCTTGGCGGGGGGTTCTCGCTCTGGAAACACCATATATTTT

V gene: TRBV7-9
J gene: TRBJ1-2
D gene: .
clone size: .
CDR3 protein: CASSLEVAVYGYTF
CDR3 DNA: TGTGCCAGCAGCTTAGAAGTTGCAGTTTATGGCTACACCTTC

V gene: TRBV10-1
J gene: TRBJ1-4
D gene: .
clone size: .
CDR3 protein: CASSDNGPGEKLFF
CDR3 DNA: TGCGCCAGCAGTGACAACGGACCTGGGGAAAAACTGTTTTTT

V gene: TRBV5-1
J gene: TRBJ2-2
D gene: .
clone size: .
CDR3 protein: CASSLPPQPGELFF
CDR3 DNA: TGCGCCAGCAGCTTGCCTCCTCAACCCGGGGAGCTGTTTTTT

V gene: TRBV5-6
J gene: TRBJ2-1
D gene: TRBD2
clone size: few
CDR3 protein: CASSLLLAGGYKNEQFF
CDR3 DNA: TGTGCCAGCAGCTTACTACTAGCGGGAGGGTATAAGAATGAGCAGTTCTTC

V gene: TRBV6-6
J gene: TRBJ2-1
D gene: TRBD2
clone size: .
CDR3 protein: CASSLAGLPYNEQFF
CDR3 DNA: TGTGCCAGCAGTTTAGCGGGACTGCCCTACAATGAGCAGTTCTTC

V gene: TRBV18
J gene: TRBJ2-5
D gene: .
clone size: .
CDR3 protein: CASSPQGVETQYF
CDR3 DNA: TGTGCCAGCTCACCACAGGGGGTAGAGACCCAGTACTTC

V gene: TRBV7-3
J gene: TRBJ2-1
D gene: .
clone size: .
CDR3 protein: CASSLANDNEQFF
CDR3 DNA: TGTGCCAGCAGCTTAGCGAATGACAATGAGCAGTTCTTC

V gene: TRBV5-4
J gene: TRBJ2-3
D gene: .
clone size: .
CDR3 protein: CASEAGAPTDTQYF
CDR3 DNA: TGTGCCAGCGAGGCGGGGGCCCCCACAGATACGCAGTATTTT

V gene: TRBV5-4
J gene: TRBJ2-1
D gene: TRBD1
clone size: .
CDR3 protein: CASSLDRGPHNEQFF
CDR3 DNA: TGTGCCAGCAGCTTGGACAGGGGACCACACAATGAGCAGTTCTTC

V gene: TRBV27
J gene: TRBJ1-1
D gene: .
clone size: .
CDR3 protein: CASSYRSSNTEAFF
CDR3 DNA: TGTGCCAGCAGTTACAGGAGCTCGAACACTGAAGCTTTCTTT

V gene: TRBV7-9
J gene: TRBJ2-3
D gene: TRBD2
clone size: .
CDR3 protein: CASSAEGGRADTQYF
CDR3 DNA: TGTGCCAGCAGCGCGGAGGGCGGGAGGGCAGATACGCAGTATTTT

V gene: TRBV14
J gene: TRBJ2-2
D gene: .
clone size: .
CDR3 protein: CASSQVPASFGGELFF
CDR3 DNA: TGTGCCAGCAGCCAAGTCCCCGCCAGTTTCGGCGGGGAGCTGTTTTTT